The present TCR beta chain was sequenced within a study of cytomegalovirus exposure and HLA in healthy donors. V trimming: 2 bases; J trimming: 8 bases; junction bases outside the gene matches: 12. CDR3 length equals 16 residues. Germline V CDR1 and CDR2: SQVTM, ANQGSEA. Primers for the PCR totalled 60 Vbeta and 13 Jbeta. Sequencing used immunoSEQ multiplex PCR; TCRdb keeps in-frame clones, though not all of them. Of about 120,000 clones in the sample, 70% to 85% are singletons; the top ten hold around 10%. The material sequenced was PBMCs. This chain links TRBV29-1 with TRBJ2-1; 10 bases map to TRBD2. The TCR originated in a woman aged 45 to 65 in good health and CMV-seropositive. The CDR3, as DNA: TGCAGCGTTGAATTTACTAGCGGGACGGCTGTCGATGAGCAGTTCTTC. It yields the protein CSVEFTSGTAVDEQFF.